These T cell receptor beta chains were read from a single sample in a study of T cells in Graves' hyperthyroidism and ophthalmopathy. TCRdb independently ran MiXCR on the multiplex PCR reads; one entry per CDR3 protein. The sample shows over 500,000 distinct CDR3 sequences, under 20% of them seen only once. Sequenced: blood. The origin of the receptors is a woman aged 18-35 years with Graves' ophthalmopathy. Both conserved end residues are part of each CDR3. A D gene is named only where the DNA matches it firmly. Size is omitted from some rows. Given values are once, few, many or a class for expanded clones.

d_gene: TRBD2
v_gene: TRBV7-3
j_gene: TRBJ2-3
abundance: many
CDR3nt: TGTGCCAGCAGCCGCCAGGGGACTAGCGCAACAGATACGCAGTATTTT
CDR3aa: CASSRQGTSATDTQYF

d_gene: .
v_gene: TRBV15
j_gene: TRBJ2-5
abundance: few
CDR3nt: TGTGCCACCAGCGCCCGAGGGAGGGGGCTGCAAGAGACCCAGTACTTC
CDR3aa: CATSARGRGLQETQYF

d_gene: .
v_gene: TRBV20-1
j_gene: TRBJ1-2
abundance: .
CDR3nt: TGCAGTGCCTCGGGTACTCGGAGCTATGGCTACACCTTC
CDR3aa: CSASGTRSYGYTF

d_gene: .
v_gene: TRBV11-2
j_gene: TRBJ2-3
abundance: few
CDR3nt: TGTGCCAGCCGCCCGCCCTTCGTCCCCCGCACAGATACGCAGTATTTT
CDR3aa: CASRPPFVPRTDTQYF

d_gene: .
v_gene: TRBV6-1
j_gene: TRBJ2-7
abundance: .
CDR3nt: TGTGCCAGCAGTCGCGGACAGTTATACGAGCAGTACTTC
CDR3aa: CASSRGQLYEQYF

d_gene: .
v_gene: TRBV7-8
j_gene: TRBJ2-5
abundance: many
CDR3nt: TGTGCCAGCAGCTTAGGGGGGGACGGAGAGACCCAGTACTTC
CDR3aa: CASSLGGDGETQYF

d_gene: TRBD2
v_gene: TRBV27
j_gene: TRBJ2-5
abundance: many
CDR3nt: TGTGCCAGCAGTACCGGGACTAGCGGGAGGGCCAAAGAGACCCAGTACTTC
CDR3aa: CASSTGTSGRAKETQYF

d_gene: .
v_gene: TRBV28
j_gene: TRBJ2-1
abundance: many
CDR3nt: TGTGCCAGCAGGTTAAGCCCAGGGGCTTACAATGAGCAGTTCTTC
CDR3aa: CASRLSPGAYNEQFF

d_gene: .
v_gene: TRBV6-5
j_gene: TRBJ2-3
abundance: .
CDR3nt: TGTGCCAGCAGTTATGAGGAGAACACAGATACGCAGTATTTT
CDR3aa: CASSYEENTDTQYF

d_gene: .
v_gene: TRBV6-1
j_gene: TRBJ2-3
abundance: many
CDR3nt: TGTGCCAGCAGTGAGGAGTTCGGGGATCGCACAGATACGCAGTATTTT
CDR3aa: CASSEEFGDRTDTQYF

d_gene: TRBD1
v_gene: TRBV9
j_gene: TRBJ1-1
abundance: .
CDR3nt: TGTGCCAGCAGCGGTACAGGGGGAGGAAATGCTTTCTTT
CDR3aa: CASSGTGGGNAFF

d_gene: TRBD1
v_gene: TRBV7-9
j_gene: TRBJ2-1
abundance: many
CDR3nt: TGTGCCAGCAGCTTAAGCGGGACAGGGGTGGAAGACGCTGAGCAGTTCTTC
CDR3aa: CASSLSGTGVEDAEQFF

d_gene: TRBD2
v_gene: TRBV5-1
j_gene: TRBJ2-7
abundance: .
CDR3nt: TGCGCCAGCAGAGTTGAGGGACTAGCGGGGCGGGAGCAGTACTTC
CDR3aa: CASRVEGLAGREQYF

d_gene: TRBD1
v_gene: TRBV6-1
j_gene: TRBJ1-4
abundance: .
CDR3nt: TGTGCCAGCAGCCGGACAGGACTCGAGGGTGAAAAACTGTTTTTT
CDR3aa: CASSRTGLEGEKLFF

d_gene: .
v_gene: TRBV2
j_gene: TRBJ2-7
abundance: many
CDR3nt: TGTGCCAGTACAGGGAGTACTTCCTACGAGCAGTACTTC
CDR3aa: CASTGSTSYEQYF

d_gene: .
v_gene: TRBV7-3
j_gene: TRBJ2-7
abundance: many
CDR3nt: TGTGCCAGCAGCTTCACAGCTTCCTACGAGCAGTACTTC
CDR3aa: CASSFTASYEQYF

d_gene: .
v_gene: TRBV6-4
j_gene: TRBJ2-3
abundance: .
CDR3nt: TGTGCCAGCAGTTACTCGGGCCGGGGGACGGGCAGCACAGATACGCAGTATTTT
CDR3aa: CASSYSGRGTGSTDTQYF

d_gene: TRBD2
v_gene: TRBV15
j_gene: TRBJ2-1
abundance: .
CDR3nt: TGTGCCACCAGCCCACACGGGACTAGCACAATGAGGCAGTTCTTC
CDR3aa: CATSPHGTSTMRQFF

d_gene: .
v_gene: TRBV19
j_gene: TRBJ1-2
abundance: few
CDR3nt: TGTGCCAGTAGTGCCTTCGCGGACAGTACGGGCGGCTACACCTTC
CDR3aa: CASSAFADSTGGYTF

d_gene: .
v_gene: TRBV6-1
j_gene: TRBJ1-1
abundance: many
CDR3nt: TGTGCCAGCAGACCTAATTGGGGGTTAGCGAACACTGAAGCTTTCTTT
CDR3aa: CASRPNWGLANTEAFF

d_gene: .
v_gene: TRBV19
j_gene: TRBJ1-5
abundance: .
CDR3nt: TGTGCCAGTAGCTGGAGCAATCAGCCCCAGCATTTT
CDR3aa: CASSWSNQPQHF

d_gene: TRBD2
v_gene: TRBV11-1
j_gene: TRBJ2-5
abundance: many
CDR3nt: TGTGCCAGCAGCTCTCGACTAGCGGGGGTGGGGGAGACCCAGTACTTC
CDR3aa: CASSSRLAGVGETQYF

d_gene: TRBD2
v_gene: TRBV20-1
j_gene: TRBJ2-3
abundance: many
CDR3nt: TGCAGTGCTAGAGATCGGACTAGCGGGAGATGGAGCACAGATACGCAGTATTTT
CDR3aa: CSARDRTSGRWSTDTQYF

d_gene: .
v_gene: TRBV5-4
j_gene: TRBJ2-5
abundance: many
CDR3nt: TGTGCCAGCAGCTTGGACTATTTGGAGACCCAGTACTTC
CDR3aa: CASSLDYLETQYF

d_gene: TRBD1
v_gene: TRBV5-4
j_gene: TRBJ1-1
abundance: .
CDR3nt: TGTGCCAGCAGGTCGGGACAGGGGGCTGATGAAGCTTTCTTT
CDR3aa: CASRSGQGADEAFF

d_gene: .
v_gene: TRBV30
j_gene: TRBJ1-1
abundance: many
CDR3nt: TGTGCCTGGAGTCCAGGAGGGAGGGAAATTGAAGCTTTCTTT
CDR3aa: CAWSPGGREIEAFF

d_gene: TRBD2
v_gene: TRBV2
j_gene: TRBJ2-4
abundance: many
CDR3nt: TGTGCCAGCAGTGAAGGCGGGAGTGGAAACATTCAGTACTTC
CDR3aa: CASSEGGSGNIQYF

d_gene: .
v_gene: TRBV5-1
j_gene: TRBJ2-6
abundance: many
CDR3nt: TGCGCCAGCAGCTTGGAGTCCGGGGCCAACGTCCTGACTTTC
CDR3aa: CASSLESGANVLTF

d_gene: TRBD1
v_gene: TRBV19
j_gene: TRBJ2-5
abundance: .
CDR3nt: TGTGCCAGTAGGCCGACAAGGGGGCAGCCAGAGACCCAGTACTTC
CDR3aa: CASRPTRGQPETQYF

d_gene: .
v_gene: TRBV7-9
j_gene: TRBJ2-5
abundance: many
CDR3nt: TGTGCCAGCAGCCCACCCACGGCTGGAGAGACCCAGTACTTC
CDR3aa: CASSPPTAGETQYF

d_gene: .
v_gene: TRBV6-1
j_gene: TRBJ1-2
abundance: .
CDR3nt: TGTGCCAGCAGTGAAACTGATCTAGATGGCTACACCTTC
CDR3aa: CASSETDLDGYTF

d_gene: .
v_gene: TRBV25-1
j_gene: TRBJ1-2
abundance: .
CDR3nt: TGTGCCAGCAGTGTCTTCCAGGGCCTCCCCTATGGCTACACCTTC
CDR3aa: CASSVFQGLPYGYTF

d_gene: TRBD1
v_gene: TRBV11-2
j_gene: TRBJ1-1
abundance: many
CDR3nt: TGTGCCAGCAGCTGGACGACAGGGGGCTTAGAGTTTGAAGCTTTCTTT
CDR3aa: CASSWTTGGLEFEAFF

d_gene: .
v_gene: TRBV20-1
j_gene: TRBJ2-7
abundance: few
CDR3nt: TGCAGTGCTAGAGATTCTAGCAGGAGCTCCTACGAGCAGTACTTC
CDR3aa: CSARDSSRSSYEQYF

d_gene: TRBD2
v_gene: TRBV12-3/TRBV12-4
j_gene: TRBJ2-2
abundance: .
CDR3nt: TGTGCCAGCCGGGGAGGGAGGACCGGGGAGCTGTTTTTT
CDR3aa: CASRGGRTGELFF

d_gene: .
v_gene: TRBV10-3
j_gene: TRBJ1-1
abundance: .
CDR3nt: TGTGCCACCCAGGACGGATACACTGAAGCTTTCTTT
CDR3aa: CATQDGYTEAFF

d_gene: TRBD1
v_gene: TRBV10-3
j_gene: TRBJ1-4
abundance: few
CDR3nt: TGTGCCATCAGTGAGTCGTTGGAGGGGGCGCCGTCTAATGAAAAACTGTTTTTT
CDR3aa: CAISESLEGAPSNEKLFF

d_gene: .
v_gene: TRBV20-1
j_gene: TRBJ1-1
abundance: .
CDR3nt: TGCAGTGCTTGCGACACGAACACTGAAGCTTTCTTT
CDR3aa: CSACDTNTEAFF

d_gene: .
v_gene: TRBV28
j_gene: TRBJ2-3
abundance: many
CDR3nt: TGTGCCAGCAGCCCCGGTGTCCCCACAGATACGCAGTATTTT
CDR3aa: CASSPGVPTDTQYF

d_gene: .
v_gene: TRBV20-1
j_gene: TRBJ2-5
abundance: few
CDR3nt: TGCAGTGCTAGGACAGAGACCCAGTACTTC
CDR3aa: CSARTETQYF

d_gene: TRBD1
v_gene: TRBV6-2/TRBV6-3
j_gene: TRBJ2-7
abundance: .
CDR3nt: TGTGCCAGCAGTTTATCTCTTACAGGGGGCTACGAGCAGTACTTC
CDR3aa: CASSLSLTGGYEQYF

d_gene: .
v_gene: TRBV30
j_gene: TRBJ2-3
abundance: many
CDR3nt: TGTGCCTGTATCCGGACAGATACGCAGTATTTT
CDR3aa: CACIRTDTQYF

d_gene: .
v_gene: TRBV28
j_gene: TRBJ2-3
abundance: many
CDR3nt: TGTGCCAGCAGTCCAACTAGACCTCCAGATACGCAGTATTTT
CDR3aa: CASSPTRPPDTQYF

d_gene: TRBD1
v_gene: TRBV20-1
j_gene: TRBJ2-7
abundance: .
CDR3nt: TGCAGTGCTCACCCGGGACAGGGGGGCGAGCAGTACTTC
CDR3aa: CSAHPGQGGEQYF

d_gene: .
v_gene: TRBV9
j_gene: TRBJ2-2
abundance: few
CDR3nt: TGTGCCAGCAGCGCTCCAGACCGAGCGAACACCGGGGAGCTGTTTTTT
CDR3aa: CASSAPDRANTGELFF

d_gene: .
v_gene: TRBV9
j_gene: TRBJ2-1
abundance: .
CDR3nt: TGTGCCAGCAGCGTCTTTGGTATTCCGGATGAGCAGTTCTTC
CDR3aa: CASSVFGIPDEQFF

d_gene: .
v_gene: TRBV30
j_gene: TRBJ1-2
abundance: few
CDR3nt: TGTGCCTGGGGGACGGGGGACTATGGCTACACCTTC
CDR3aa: CAWGTGDYGYTF

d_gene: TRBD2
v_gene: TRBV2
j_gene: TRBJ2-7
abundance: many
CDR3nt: TGTGCCAGCATCGGGGGGGGTCTCCTCTACGAGCAGTACTTC
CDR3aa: CASIGGGLLYEQYF

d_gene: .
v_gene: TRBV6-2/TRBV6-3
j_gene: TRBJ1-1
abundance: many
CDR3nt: TGTGCCAGCAGTTACTCGATATCGACAGGCGACAACACTGAAGCTTTCTTT
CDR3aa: CASSYSISTGDNTEAFF

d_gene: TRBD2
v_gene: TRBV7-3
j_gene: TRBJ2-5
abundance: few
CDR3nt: TGTGCCAGCAGCTTAGGAACTAGCGGGGGGCCACAAGAGACCCAGTACTTC
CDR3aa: CASSLGTSGGPQETQYF

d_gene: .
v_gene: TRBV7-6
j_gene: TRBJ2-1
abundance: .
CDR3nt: TGTGCCAGCAGCTTAGATTCCGGGGGGACACGTGGCGAGCAGTTCTTC
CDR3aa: CASSLDSGGTRGEQFF

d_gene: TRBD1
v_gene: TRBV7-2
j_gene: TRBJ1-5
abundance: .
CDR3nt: TGTGCCGGCAGCCAGACAGGGGGGGATCAGCCCCAGCATTTT
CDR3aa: CAGSQTGGDQPQHF

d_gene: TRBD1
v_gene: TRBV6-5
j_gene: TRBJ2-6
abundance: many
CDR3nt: TGTGCCAGCAGTTACACAGGGGGCTCTGGGGCCAACGTCCTGACTTTC
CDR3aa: CASSYTGGSGANVLTF

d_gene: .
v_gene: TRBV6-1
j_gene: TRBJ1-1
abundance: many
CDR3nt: TGTGCCAGCAGTGAAGGACCGGTCGGTAACACTGAAGCTTTCTTT
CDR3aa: CASSEGPVGNTEAFF

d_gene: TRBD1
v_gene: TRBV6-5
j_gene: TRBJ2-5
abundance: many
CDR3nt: TGTGCCAGCAGTTACTCGACAGGGCTTAGCCAAGAGACCCAGTACTTC
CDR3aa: CASSYSTGLSQETQYF

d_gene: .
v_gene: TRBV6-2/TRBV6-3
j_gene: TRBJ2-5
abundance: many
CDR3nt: TGTGCCAGCAGCTCGGTAGAGACCCAGTACTTC
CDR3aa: CASSSVETQYF

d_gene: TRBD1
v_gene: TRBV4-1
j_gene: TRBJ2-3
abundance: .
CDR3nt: TGCGCCAGCAGCCAGGCTTTACAGGGGCTTACGCAGTATTTT
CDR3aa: CASSQALQGLTQYF